This T cell receptor beta chain was retrieved from a study of CD8 T cells in ankylosing spondylitis. Germline V gives CDR1 SQVTM, CDR2 ANQGSEA. The CDR3 covers 12 residues. V was pared by 7 bases and J by 2 bases, with 12 bases between. Using its own MiXCR run on the 5' RACE reads, TCRdb lists one record per CDR3 protein. The data hold 200,000 to 300,000 distinct CDR3 sequences, with about 10% observed a single time. General observations from the study: Within ankylosing spondylitis blood, a TCR beta motif made up of roughly eight highly homologous variants appeared to be characteristic. In synovial fluid and blood from reactive arthritis, some motif variants were previously reported. Significant enrichment of disease-linked clones was reportedly seen in matched ankylosing spondylitis synovial fluid.

This clonotype was seen at least ten times. The antigen remains undetermined. The sample was blood, either unsorted or a sorted T cell fraction (not recorded which). The sequence came from a male donor with ankylosing spondylitis or in good health (not recorded which). The chain carries TRBV29-1 and TRBJ2-7, with D possibly TRBD2 on 6 matching bases. The CDR3 DNA reads TGCAGCGCGGTGGAGGGAACCTACGAGCAGTACTTC. This codes for CSAVEGTYEQYF.